These 20 T cell receptor beta chains share one sample of origin, sequenced in a study of T cell responses to AZD1222 COVID-19 vaccine. Produced via immunoSEQ multiplex PCR; TCRdb's table is partial and in-frame only. The profile covers 130,000 to 150,000 clones, with more than 85% appearing a single time and about 1.3% taken by the ten largest. The sequencing used peripheral blood, collected on day 0 of AZD1222 vaccination. These receptors all come from an adult in good health.

The chain has TRBV19 and TRBJ1-2; 9 bases agree with TRBD1. V dropped 6 bases and J dropped 2; count of bases not matched to a gene: 1. The CDR3 length is 13 residues. Per germline, CDR1 LNHDA and CDR2 SQIVND (reference sequence). The CDR3 here is CASRGQGNYGYTF. The CDR3, as DNA: TGTGCCAGTAGGGGACAGGGAAACTATGGCTACACCTTC.

This chain connects TRBV25-1 to TRBJ1-6; D unresolved. Trimming pared 6 bases from V and 7 bases from J, leaving 10 bases between. The CDR3 length is 13 residues. Germline V gives CDR1 MGHDK, CDR2 SYGVNS. DNA of the CDR3: TGTGCCAGCAGGGGGTTAGGAAATTCACCCCTCCACTTT. Its protein is CASRGLGNSPLHF.

In DNA form, the CDR3 reads TGTGCCAGCAGCGACACAGCTTTCTCCTACGAGCAGTACTTC. This gives the protein CASSDTAFSYEQYF. The chain is built from TRBV5-4 and TRBJ2-7; D ambiguous. The CDR3 runs to 14 residues. V was clipped by 4 bases and J by 0 bases, with 11 bases between them. The V gene's germline CDR1 is SGHNT and CDR2 YYREEE (reference sequence).

V gene TRBV5-3 combines with J gene TRBJ2-7; 11 bases are shared with TRBD2. TRBV5-3 is annotated as an ORF whose role is uncertain. The CDR3 spans 14 residues. V lost 4 bases to trimming and J lost 5 bases; unmatched junction nucleotides: 5. Written as DNA, the CDR3 is TGTGCCAGAAGCCTACTAGCGGGGGAGGACGAGCAGTACTTC. This sequence encodes CARSLLAGEDEQYF.

This clone was counted a few times. The chain is built from TRBV10-3 and TRBJ1-2; 7 nucleotides line up with TRBD1. Germline V gene data show CDR1 as ENHRY and CDR2 as SYGVKD. Trimming took 7 bases from V and 0 from J; bases not matched to a gene: 5. The CDR3 is made up of 14 amino acids. DNA of the CDR3: TGTGCCATCACTATGGACAGGACTAACTATGGCTACACCTTC. It codes for CAITMDRTNYGYTF.

In its sample, this clone was seen a few times. The genes are TRBV2 and TRBJ1-6; 9 bases are a match to TRBD1. This CDR3 is 16 amino acids long. Trimming removed 5 bases from V and 1 base from J; junction bases left unmatched: 3. Germline V CDR1 and CDR2: SNHLY, FYNNEI. CDR3 amino acids: CASSRQGGSYNSPLHF. The CDR3 bases are TGTGCCAGCAGTCGACAGGGGGGGTCCTATAATTCACCCCTCCACTTT.

The rearrangement joins TRBV14 to TRBJ2-7, with 14 bases that match TRBD2. The CDR3 spans 15 residues. CDR1 and CDR2 (germline): SGHDN, FVKESK. Losses at the gene ends were 8 bases for V and 3 bases for J; bases not matched to a gene: 6. The CDR3 DNA reads as TGTGCCAGCGCTAAGGGACTAGCGGGGGTCTACGAGCAGTACTTC. Protein: CASAKGLAGVYEQYF.

The chain couples TRBV19 to TRBJ1-4; no definite D call. This CDR3 is 13 amino acids long. Germline values: CDR1 LNHDA, CDR2 SQIVND (reference sequence). Deletions cut 3 bases from V and 3 bases from J, with 5 bases between. The DNA for the CDR3 is TGTGCCAGTAGTATCGGAGCTAATGAAAAACTGTTTTTT. Translated, it gives CASSIGANEKLFF.

The chain couples TRBV7-9 to TRBJ2-7; D unresolved. This CDR3 region has 13 residues. With 2 bases removed from V and 6 bases from J, the gap between germline ends came to 11 bases. Germline CDR1 SEHNR, CDR2 FQNEAQ (reference sequence). In DNA, the CDR3 is TGTGCCAGCAGCTTAAACGAGGTAGCCGAGCAGTACTTC. It codes for CASSLNEVAEQYF.

The chain recombines TRBV9 with TRBJ2-6; D not certain. Germline V lookup: CDR1 SGDLS, CDR2 YYNGEE. CDR3 length equals 15 residues. Trimming stripped 0 bases from V and 0 bases from J, with 4 bases between. The CDR3 spells CASSVADSGANVLTF. The CDR3 nucleotides read TGTGCCAGCAGCGTAGCTGACTCTGGGGCCAACGTCCTGACTTTC. The variable domain in full, completed from reference TRBV9 and TRBJ2-6, reads DSGVTQTPKHLITATGQRVTLRCSPRSGDLSVYWYQQSLDQGLQFLIQYYNGEERAKGNILERFSAQQFPDLHSELNLSSLELGDSALYFCASSVADSGANVLTFGAGSRLTVL.

The chain recombines TRBV4-2 with TRBJ2-7, with D possibly being TRBD2 (5 bases). V was pared by 0 bases and J by 1 base, with 10 bases between. The CDR3 covers 15 residues. Germline loops: CDR1 LGHNA, CDR2 YNFKEQ. CDR3: CASSQEAAVSYEQYF. DNA for the CDR3: TGTGCCAGCAGCCAAGAAGCGGCGGTATCCTACGAGCAGTACTTC.

The rearrangement uses TRBV11-2 and TRBJ2-7; 11 nucleotides match TRBD2. With 4 bases clipped from V and 2 bases from J, the junction kept 1 base outside the gene matches. Per the germline V gene, CDR1 is SGHAT and CDR2 is FQNNGV. The CDR3 runs to 14 residues. CDR3 bases: TGTGCCAGCAGCTCTAGCGGGGGGACCTACGAGCAGTACTTC. Its translation: CASSSSGGTYEQYF.

The chain recombines TRBV6-5 with TRBJ2-7, with D tentatively TRBD1 (6 bases). V gave up 9 bases and J gave up 5 bases, with 20 bases separating them. This CDR3 spans 14 amino acids. From germline, CDR1 is MNHEY and CDR2 SVGAGI. CDR3 residues: CASNHLTGADEQYF. CDR3 coding DNA: TGTGCCAGTAACCATCTGACAGGCGCCGACGAGCAGTACTTC.

This chain links TRBV21-1 with TRBJ2-1. TRBV21-1 is a recognized pseudogene. The CDR3 is 15 amino acids. CDR3 bases: TGTGCCGGAATCTGGTCGGCTCACATGTCGAATGAGCAGTTCTTC. Translation: CAGIWSAHMSNEQFF.

The chain joins TRBV6-5 to TRBJ1-2; D is possibly TRBD1 (5 bases). This CDR3 is 15 amino acids long. V lost 6 bases and J 3 bases, leaving 17 bases between the germline ends. In germline, CDR1 is MNHEY, CDR2 SVGAGI. The CDR3 sequence is CASSRSPRGDYGYTF. In DNA form, the CDR3 reads TGTGCCAGCAGCCGAAGTCCAAGAGGGGACTATGGCTACACCTTC.

V gene TRBV2 combines with J gene TRBJ1-4; TRBD1 matches at 7 bases. V was clipped by 9 bases and J by 8 bases; unmatched bases: 3. The CDR3 runs 11 residues. Germline loops: CDR1 SNHLY, CDR2 FYNNEI. This CDR3 reads CASLRGEKLFF. As DNA, the CDR3 is TGTGCCAGTCTCAGGGGGGAAAAACTGTTTTTT.

This clone occurred a few times. The chain couples TRBV10-1 to TRBJ2-1; D not resolved. The CDR3 is 15 amino acids. The germline V gene encodes CDR1 WNHNN and CDR2 SYGVQD (reference sequence). V was trimmed by 2 bases and J by 1 base, leaving 9 bases between them. CDR3 in amino acids: CASSEAIGSYNEQFF. As DNA, the CDR3 is TGCGCCAGCAGTGAGGCGATCGGGTCCTACAATGAGCAGTTCTTC.

This chain joins TRBV2 and TRBJ2-1, with 12 bases aligning to TRBD2. Germline CDR1 is SNHLY and CDR2 is FYNNEI. The CDR3 length is 14 residues. V was pared by 6 bases and J by 8 bases, with 5 bases of the junction left unmatched. The CDR3 bases are TGTGCCAGCAGAAGGACTAGCGGGGCCGATGAGCAGTTCTTC. It yields the protein CASRRTSGADEQFF.

This sequence joins TRBV19 and TRBJ2-7, with D possibly called TRBD1 or TRBD2 (5 bases each). This CDR3 region has 14 residues. Trimming took off 5 bases at V and 3 bases at J, with 14 bases between the two ends. From germline, CDR1 is LNHDA and CDR2 SQIVND (reference sequence). The CDR3, as DNA: TGTGCCAGTAGTGGGGGAGAGAGCGGCTACGAGCAGTACTTC. This gives the protein CASSGGESGYEQYF.

The DNA of the CDR3 is TGCGCCAGCAGCGGGGGACAGGGAAACACCATATATTTT. It encodes CASSGGQGNTIYF. This rearrangement joins TRBV5-1 to TRBJ1-3, with TRBD1 identical over 7 bases. This CDR3 has 13 residues. Per the germline V gene, CDR1 is SGHRS and CDR2 is YFSETQ. V lost 4 bases and J lost 4; bases outside the gene matches: 2.